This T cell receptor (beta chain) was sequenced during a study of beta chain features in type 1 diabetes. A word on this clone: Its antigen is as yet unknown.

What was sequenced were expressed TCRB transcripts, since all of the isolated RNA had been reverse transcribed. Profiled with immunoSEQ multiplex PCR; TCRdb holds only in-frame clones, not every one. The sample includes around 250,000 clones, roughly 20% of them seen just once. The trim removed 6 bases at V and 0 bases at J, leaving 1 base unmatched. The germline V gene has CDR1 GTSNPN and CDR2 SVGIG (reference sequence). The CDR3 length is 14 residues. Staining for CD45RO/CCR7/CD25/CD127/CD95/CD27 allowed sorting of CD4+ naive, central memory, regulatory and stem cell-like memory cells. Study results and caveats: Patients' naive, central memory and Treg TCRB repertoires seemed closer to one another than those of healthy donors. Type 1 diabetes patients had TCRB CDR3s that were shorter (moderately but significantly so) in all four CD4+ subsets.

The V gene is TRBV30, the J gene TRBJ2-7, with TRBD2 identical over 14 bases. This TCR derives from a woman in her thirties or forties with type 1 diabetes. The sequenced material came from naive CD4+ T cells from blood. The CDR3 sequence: CACGTSGSSYEQYF. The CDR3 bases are TGTGCCTGTGGGACTAGCGGGAGCTCCTACGAGCAGTACTTC.